The present entry profiles one TCR beta chain with its context. Some clones are missing from TCRdb's copy, which holds only in-frame ones; the method was immunoSEQ multiplex PCR. Of 150,000 to 200,000 clones listed, 87% were seen once; the top ten hold 3.7%. The CDR3 extends over 15 amino acids. Germline CDR1 SGHTA, CDR2 FQGNSA. Trimming cost V 5 bases and J 8 bases, with 18 bases left between them. The source of the sample is a study of blood T cell repertoires in COVID-19. The source of this sequence is a man aged 18 to 30 with active or convalescent COVID-19. This chain uses TRBV7-2 with TRBJ1-4; weak D call: TRBD1 (6 bases). Sequencing used peripheral blood. CDR3 loop: CASSPQTGLGEKLFF. The CDR3 DNA is TGTGCCAGCAGCCCCCAGACAGGCTTGGGGGAAAAACTGTTTTTT.